This TCR beta chain emerged from a study of human T cells and chemical hapten exposure. Study as a whole: For sensitization, 2% DPC was applied to an approximately 2 cm by approximately 2 cm patch of upper inner arm skin. Upper-back patches of 0.01% DPC were read at 6 days. Findings and caveats of the study: A positive correlation with patch test score was found for PT1 expanded TCR counts.

TCRdb itself ran the RACE reads through MiXCR, one entry per CDR3 protein. The data hold some 89,000 distinct CDR3 sequences, with 10% observed a single time. The time point was: patch test 2, 6 weeks after DPC sensitization. This sample's treatment: therapeutic diphenylcyclopropenone sensitization with weekly scalp DPC. Unseparated into fractions, whole blood served as the source from which total RNA was extracted. Trimming at V came to 5 bases and at J to 0 bases, leaving 4 bases not matched to a gene. The germline V gene has CDR1 MDHEN and CDR2 SYDVKM. There are 17 residues in the CDR3. This clonotype showed up just a few times. What it recognizes is unknown.

This chain joins TRBV28 and TRBJ2-4, with TRBD2 matching over 13 bases. This specimen consisted of whole blood, obtained in connection with sensitization to the hapten diphenylcyclopropenone (DPC). This receptor was taken from a woman aged 25 to 45 with alopecia areata. Some clones in this sample may be carry-over from other donors' samples. The CDR3 bases are TGTGCCAGCAGTCCAGGACTAGCGGGGGTAGCCAAAAACATTCAGTACTTC. Its translation is CASSPGLAGVAKNIQYF.